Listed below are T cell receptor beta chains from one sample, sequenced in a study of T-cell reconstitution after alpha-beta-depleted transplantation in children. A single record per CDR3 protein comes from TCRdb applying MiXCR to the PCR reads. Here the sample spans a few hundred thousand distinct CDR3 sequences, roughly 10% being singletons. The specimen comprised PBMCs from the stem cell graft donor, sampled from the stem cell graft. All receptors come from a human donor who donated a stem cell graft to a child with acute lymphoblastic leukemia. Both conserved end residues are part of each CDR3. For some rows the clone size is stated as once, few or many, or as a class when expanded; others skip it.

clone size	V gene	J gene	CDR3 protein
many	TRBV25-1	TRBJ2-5	CASSGSGETQYF
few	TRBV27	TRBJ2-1	CASSGGGSVNEQFF
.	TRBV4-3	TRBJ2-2	CASSLTVLTGELFF
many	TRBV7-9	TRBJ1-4	CASSLFDEKLFF
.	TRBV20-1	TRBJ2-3	CSASSGSVRTDTQYF
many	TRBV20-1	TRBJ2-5	CSASVTSGQETQYF
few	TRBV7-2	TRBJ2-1	CASSTYRISLEQFF
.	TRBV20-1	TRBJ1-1	CSASYRLGSGTEAFF
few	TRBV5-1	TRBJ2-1	CASSPDRGTYNEQFF
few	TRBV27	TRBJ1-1	CASSFTGQGNTEAFF
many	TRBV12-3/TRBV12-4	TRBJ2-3	CASSLQGARTDTQYF
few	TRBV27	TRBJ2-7	CASSPKARTPYEQYF
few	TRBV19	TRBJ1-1	CASSRRPKNTEAFF
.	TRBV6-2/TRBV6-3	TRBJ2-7	CASRTGITYEQYF
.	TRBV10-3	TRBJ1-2	CAISESTGYGYTF
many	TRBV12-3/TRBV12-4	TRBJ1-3	CASSPGVAGNTIYF
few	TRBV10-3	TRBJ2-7	CAISEAGGPATYEQYF
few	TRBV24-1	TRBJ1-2	CATSKNRDGYTF
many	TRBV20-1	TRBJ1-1	CSARWGVNTEAFF
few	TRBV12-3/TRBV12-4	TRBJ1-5	CASTPSRSGQPQHF
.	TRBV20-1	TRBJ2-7	CCARGRQGGNLSYEQYF
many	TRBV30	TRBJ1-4	CAWSSTGTGREKLFF
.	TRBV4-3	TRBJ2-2	CASRDYTGELFF
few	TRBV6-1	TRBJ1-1	CATFAGQGAVNTEAFF
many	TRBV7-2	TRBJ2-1	CASSQTGGGYNEQFF
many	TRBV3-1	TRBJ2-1	CASSQVAISYNEQFF
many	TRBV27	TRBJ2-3	CASSLSRGGADTQYF
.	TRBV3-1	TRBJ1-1	CTCSQRGQGAPSGTEAFF
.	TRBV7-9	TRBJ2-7	CASSRDGGSYEQYF
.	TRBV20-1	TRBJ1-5	CSARPSNQPQHF
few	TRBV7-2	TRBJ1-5	CASSLGPGSGQPQHF
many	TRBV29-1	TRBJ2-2	CSVADRDTGELFF
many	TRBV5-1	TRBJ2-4	CASSAGGLAKNIQYF
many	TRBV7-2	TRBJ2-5	CASSPLVGQETQYF
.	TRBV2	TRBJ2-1	CASSELERSSYNEQFF
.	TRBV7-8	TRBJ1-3	CASSLVAGTGNTIYF
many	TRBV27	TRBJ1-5	CASSQQGIGQPQHF
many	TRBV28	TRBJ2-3	CASSWERGSTDTQYF
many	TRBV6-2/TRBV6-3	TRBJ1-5	CASSYWQGQPQHF
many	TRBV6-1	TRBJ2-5	CASSPPGQGLRGQETQYF
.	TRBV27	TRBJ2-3	CASIRTSGGYTQYF
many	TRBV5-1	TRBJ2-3	CASRAQSTDTQYF
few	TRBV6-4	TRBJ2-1	CASSPQGQGVGEQFF
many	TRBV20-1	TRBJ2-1	CSATFAGLSEQFF
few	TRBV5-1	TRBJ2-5	CASSYSTSGAETQYF
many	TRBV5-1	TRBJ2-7	CASSWGSGGTHEQYF
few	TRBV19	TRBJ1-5	CASSGDRVQPQHF
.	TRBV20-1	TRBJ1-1	CSAIPLVFDTEAFF
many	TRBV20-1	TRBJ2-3	CSARPLTSGPSTDTQYF
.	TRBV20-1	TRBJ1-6	CSARDLRTGNSPLHF
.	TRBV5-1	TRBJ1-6	CASSTGEGSPLHF
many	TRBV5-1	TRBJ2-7	CASRSNYEQYF
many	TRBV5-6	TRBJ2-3	CASSALAGGPSTQYF
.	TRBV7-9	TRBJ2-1	CASSHERGGSYNEQFF
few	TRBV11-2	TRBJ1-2	CASSFGVLEGF
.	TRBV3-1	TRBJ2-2	CASSQFQGTGELFF
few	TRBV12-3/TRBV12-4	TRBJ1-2	CASRRPGQGIPNYGYTF
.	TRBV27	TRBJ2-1	CASSRAYNEQFF
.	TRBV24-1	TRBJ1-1	CATSDLHRGLSGTEAFF
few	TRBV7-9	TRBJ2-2	CASSRGQETNTGELFF